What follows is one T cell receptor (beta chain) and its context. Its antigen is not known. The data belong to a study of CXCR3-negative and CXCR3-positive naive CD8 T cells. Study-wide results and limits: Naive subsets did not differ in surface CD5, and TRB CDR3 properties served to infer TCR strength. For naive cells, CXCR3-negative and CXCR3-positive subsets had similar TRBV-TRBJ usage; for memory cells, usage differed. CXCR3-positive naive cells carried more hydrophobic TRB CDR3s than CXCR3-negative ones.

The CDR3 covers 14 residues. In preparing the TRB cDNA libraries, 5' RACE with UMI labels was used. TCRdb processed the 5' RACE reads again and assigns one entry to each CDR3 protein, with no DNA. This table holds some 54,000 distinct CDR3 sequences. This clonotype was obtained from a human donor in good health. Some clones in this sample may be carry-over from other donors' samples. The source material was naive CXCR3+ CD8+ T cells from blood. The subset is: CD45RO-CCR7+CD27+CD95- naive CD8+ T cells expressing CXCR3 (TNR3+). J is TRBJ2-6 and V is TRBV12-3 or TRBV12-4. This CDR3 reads CASILGSGANVLTF.